This entry describes one TCR beta chain. As yet, its antigen is unknown. Germline V gene lookup returns CDR1 LGHNA and CDR2 YSLEER. This CDR3 comprises 17 residues. J gave up 8 bases and V 3 bases, and 11 bases lay outside the gene matches. The data are from a study of T cells after yellow fever vaccination. The 5'RACE template-switching step produced TCR cDNA and added a universal primer site and UMIs. TCRdb passed the 5' RACE reads through MiXCR, listing each CDR3 protein once. The table records some 350,000 distinct CDR3 sequences, 3.5% to 4.5% of them present only once. Study results and limitations: Subsequent booster samples again held most clones from primary vaccination (under 98% CD4, 85% to 90% CD8). Peak timing came faster in the weaker secondary response, day 5 versus 15.

The sequence was collected from a young man who received the YFV17D yellow fever vaccine. This chain uses TRBV4-3 with TRBJ1-6, with 9 bases matching TRBD1. The input for sequencing was PBMCs, taken 5 days after the yellow fever booster vaccination. The CDR3 nucleotides are TGCGCCAGCAGCCATTCCGAAGGGACAGGGATCGATTCACCCCTCCACTTT. Residues: CASSHSEGTGIDSPLHF.